This TCR beta chain appears in the sequencing data of a study of a mutant IDH1 vaccine in newly diagnosed glioma. Libraries were prepared by immunoSEQ multiplex PCR; TCRdb keeps only in-frame clonotypes and omits some of them. The top ten clones hold 15% to 20% of a sample with under 45,000 clones, 82% of them seen once. The CDR3 length is 13 residues. With 8 bases removed from V and 8 bases from J, the gap between germline ends came to 13 bases. Germline V gene lookup returns CDR1 MNHEY and CDR2 SMNVEV (reference sequence). Concerning this clone itself: Its antigen remains unknown.

Time point here: week 47, end of study. What each vaccine dose contained was 300 ug of mutant IDH1 20-mer peptide, accompanied by topical imiquimod. The TCR comes from a man aged 18 to 29 with glioma. Some clones in this sample may be carry-over from other donors' samples. The chain uses TRBV27 and TRBJ1-6; D unclear. The material sequenced was PBMCs, taken from a glioma patient whose treatment included an IDH1 peptide vaccine. CDR3: CASRRRQDSPLHF. DNA for the CDR3: TGTGCCAGCCGCAGGAGGCAGGATTCACCCCTCCACTTT.